This T cell receptor beta chain comes out of a study of shared clonotypes between healthy human individuals. Study outcomes and limitations: It was the non-shared clonotypes that had lower generation probabilities than clonotypes shared by all four donors. How much donors shared clonotypes was expected to be affected by sequencing depth.

Sorted subsets were amplified in replicate PCRs using about 210 ng DNA, approximately 30,000 T cell genomes. Method: immunoSEQ multiplex PCR; TCRdb's copy keeps in-frame clones and lacks some. Counted here are more than 2,000,000 clones, more than 80% occurring once; the ten biggest clones make up around 0.14%. Worth noting for this clone: The antigen is unknown.

The donor cohort consisted entirely of Caucasian adults residing in Nashville, Tennessee. Trimming cost V 4 bases and J 2 bases, with 6 bases left between them. CDR3 size: 14 residues. Per the germline V gene, CDR1 is MNHNS and CDR2 is SASEGT. The rearrangement uses TRBV6-1 and TRBJ2-6; D might be TRBD1 (6 bases). The TCR sequence derives from a man in his late teens or twenties in good health. The sample was naive CD4+ T cells sorted from blood. Subset defined: CD45RA+ positively selected. CDR3 in DNA: TGTGCCAGCAGTGGACAGGCTGGGGCCAACGTCCTGACTTTC. Its protein is CASSGQAGANVLTF.